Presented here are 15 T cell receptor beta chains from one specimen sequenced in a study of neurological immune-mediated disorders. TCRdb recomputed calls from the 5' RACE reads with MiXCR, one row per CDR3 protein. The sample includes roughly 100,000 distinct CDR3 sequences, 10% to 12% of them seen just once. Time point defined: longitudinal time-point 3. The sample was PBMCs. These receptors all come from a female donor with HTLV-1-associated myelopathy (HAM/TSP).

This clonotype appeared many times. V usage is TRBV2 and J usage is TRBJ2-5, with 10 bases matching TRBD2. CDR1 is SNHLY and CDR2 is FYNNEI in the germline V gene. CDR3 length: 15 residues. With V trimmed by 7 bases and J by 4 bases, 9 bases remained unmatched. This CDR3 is CASKMSGGVGETQYF. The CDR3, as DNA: TGTGCCAGCAAGATGAGCGGGGGGGTCGGAGAGACCCAGTACTTC. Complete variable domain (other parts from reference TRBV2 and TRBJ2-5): EPEVTQTPSHQVTQMGQEVILRCVPISNHLYFYWYRQILGQKVEFLVSFYNNEISEKSEIFDDQFSVERPDGSNFTLKIRSTKLEDSAMYFCASKMSGGVGETQYFGPGTRLLVL.

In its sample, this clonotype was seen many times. CDR3 nucleotide sequence: TGTGCCAGCAGTTTTCGATTCACAGATACGCAGTATTTT. This sequence encodes CASSFRFTDTQYF. The chain carries TRBV12-3 or TRBV12-4 and TRBJ2-3; no clear D. The CDR3 length is 13 residues. The V gene lost 3 bases and the J gene lost 2 bases, with 6 bases spanning the gap.

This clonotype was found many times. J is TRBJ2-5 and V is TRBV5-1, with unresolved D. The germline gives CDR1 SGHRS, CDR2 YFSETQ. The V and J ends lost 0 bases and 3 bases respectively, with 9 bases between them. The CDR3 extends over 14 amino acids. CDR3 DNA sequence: TGCGCCAGCAGCTTGGCGGTGTTGGAAGAGACCCAGTACTTC. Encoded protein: CASSLAVLEETQYF. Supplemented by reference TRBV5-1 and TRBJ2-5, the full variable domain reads KAGVTQTPRYLIKTRGQQVTLSCSPISGHRSVSWYQQTPGQGLQFLFEYFSETQRNKGNFPGRFSGRQFSNSRSEMNVSTLELGDSALYLCASSLAVLEETQYFGPGTRLLVL.

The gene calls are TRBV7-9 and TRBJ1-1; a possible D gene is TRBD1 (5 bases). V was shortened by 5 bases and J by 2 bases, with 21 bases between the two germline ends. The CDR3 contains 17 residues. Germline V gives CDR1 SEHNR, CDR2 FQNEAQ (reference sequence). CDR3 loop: CASSVRGLAGGNTEAFF. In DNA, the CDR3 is TGTGCCAGCAGCGTCAGAGGACTAGCGGGGGGTAACACTGAAGCTTTCTTT.

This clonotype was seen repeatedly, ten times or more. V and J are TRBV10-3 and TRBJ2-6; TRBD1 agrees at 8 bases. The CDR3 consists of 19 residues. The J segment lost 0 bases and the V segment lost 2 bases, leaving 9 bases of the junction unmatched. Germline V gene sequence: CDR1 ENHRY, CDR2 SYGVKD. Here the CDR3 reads CAISETGTGALSGANVLTF. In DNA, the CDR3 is TGTGCCATCAGTGAGACCGGGACAGGTGCCCTCTCTGGGGCCAACGTCCTGACTTTC.

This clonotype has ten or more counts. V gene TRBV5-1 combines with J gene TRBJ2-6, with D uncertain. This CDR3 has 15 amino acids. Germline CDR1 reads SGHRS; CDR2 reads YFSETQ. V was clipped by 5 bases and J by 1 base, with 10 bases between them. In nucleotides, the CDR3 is TGCGCCAGCAGATACTTACCATCTGGGGCCAACGTCCTGACTTTC. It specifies CASRYLPSGANVLTF.

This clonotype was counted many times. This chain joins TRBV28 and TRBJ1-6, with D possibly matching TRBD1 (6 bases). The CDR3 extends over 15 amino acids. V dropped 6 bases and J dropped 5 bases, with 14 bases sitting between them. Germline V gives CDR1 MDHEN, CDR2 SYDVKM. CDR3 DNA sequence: TGTGCCAGCAGAGGCGGGACACCTCATAATTCACCCCTCCACTTT. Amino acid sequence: CASRGGTPHNSPLHF.

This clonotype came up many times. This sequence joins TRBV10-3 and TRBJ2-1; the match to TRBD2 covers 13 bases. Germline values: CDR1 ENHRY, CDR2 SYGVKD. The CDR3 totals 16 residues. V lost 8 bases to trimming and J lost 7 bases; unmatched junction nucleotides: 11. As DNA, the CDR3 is TGTGCCATCGGTCCAAGAACTAGCGGGGGGGCGAATGAGCAGTTCTTC. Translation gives CAIGPRTSGGANEQFF.

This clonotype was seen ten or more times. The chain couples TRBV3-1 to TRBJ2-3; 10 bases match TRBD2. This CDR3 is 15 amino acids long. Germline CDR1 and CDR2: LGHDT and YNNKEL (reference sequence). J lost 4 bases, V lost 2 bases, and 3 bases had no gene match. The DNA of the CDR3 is TGTGCCAGCAGCCAAACTAGCGGGGCCGCAGATACGCAGTATTTT. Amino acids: CASSQTSGAADTQYF.

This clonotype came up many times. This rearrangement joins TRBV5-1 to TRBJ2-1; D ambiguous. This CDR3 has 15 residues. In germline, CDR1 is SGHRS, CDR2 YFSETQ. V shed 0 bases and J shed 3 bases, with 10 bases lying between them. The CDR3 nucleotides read TGCGCCAGCAGCTTGGATCTGGTCAGCTACAATGAGCAGTTCTTC. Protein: CASSLDLVSYNEQFF.

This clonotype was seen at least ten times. The CDR3 region has the DNA TGTGCCAGCAGTGAAGCTGGTGTAACCTACAATGAGCAGTTCTTC. Translation gives CASSEAGVTYNEQFF. This chain uses TRBV6-1 with TRBJ2-1, with D uncertain. The CDR3 has 15 residues. With 0 bases removed from V and 2 bases from J, the gap between germline ends came to 8 bases. From germline, CDR1 is MNHNS and CDR2 SASEGT.

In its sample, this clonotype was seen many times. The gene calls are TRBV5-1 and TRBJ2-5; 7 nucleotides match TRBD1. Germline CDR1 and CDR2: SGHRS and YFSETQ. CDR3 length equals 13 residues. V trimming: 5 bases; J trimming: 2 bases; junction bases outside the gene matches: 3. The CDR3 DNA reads TGCGCCAGCAGAACAGGGGAGCAAGAGACCCAGTACTTC. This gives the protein CASRTGEQETQYF.

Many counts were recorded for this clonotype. The DNA for the CDR3 is TGTGCCAGCAGTTACTTCAGCGGGACAAATGGGGCCAACGTCCTGACTTTC. Its translation is CASSYFSGTNGANVLTF. The gene calls are TRBV6-6 and TRBJ2-6, with D perhaps matching TRBD2 (7 bases). Trimming removed 1 base at V and 3 bases at J, with 13 bases between. CDR1 and CDR2 from the germline V gene are MNHNY and SVGAGI (reference sequence). The CDR3 has 17 amino acids.

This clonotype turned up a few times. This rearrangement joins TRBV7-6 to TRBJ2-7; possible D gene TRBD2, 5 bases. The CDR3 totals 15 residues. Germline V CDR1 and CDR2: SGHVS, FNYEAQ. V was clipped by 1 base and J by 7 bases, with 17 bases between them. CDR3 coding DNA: TGTGCCAGCAGCTTAGGAGACGCCGTGGGCGGGGAGCAGTACTTC. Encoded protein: CASSLGDAVGGEQYF.

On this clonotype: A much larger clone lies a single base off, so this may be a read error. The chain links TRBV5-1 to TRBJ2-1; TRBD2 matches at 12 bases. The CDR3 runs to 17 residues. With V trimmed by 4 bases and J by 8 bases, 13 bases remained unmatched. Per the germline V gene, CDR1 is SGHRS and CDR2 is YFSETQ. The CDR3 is CASSKLASGGAMDEQFF. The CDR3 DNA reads TGCGCCAGCAGCAAGCTGGCTAGCGGGGGGGCCATGGATGAGCAGTTCTTC. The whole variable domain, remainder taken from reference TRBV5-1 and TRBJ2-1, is KAGVTQTPRYLIKTRGQQVTLSCSPISGHRSVSWYQQTPGQGLQFLFEYFSETQRNKGNFPGRFSGRQFSNSRSEMNVSTLELGDSALYLCASSKLASGGAMDEQFFGPGTRLTVL.